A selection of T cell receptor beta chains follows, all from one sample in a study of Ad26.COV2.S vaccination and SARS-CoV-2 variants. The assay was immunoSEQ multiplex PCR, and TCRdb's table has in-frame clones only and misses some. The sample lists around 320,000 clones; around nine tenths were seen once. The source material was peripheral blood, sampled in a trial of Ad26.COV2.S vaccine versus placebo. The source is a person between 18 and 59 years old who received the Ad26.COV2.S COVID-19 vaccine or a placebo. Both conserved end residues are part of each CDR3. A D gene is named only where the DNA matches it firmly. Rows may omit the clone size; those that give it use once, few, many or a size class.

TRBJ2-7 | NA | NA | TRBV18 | TGTGCCAGCTCACCAGAACGACAGGGACTTTCCTACGAGCAGTACTTC | CASSPERQGLSYEQYF
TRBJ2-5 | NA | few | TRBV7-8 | TGTGCCAGCAGCTTAGTTCTGGGGGCTCAAGAGACCCAGTACTTC | CASSLVLGAQETQYF
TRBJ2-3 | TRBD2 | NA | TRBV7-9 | TGTGCCAGCAGCCCGCCGGGACTAGCGGGGGTGGTAGATACGCAGTATTTT | CASSPPGLAGVVDTQYF
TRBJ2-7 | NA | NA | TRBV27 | TGTGCCAGATCCTTCCCGATCTTCCGGGACAACTCCTACGAGCAGTACTTC | CARSFPIFRDNSYEQYF
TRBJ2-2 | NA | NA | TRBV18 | TGTGCCAGCTCACCACGCGGGACAAAGAACACCGGGGAGCTGTTTTTT | CASSPRGTKNTGELFF
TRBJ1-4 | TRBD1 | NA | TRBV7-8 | TGTGCCAGCAGCTTAGGGGGACAGAGCAATGAAAAACTGTTTTTT | CASSLGGQSNEKLFF
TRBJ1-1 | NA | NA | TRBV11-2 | TGTGCCAGCAGCCTCACAGGGAGCGGAACGAGTGAAGCTTTCTTT | CASSLTGSGTSEAFF
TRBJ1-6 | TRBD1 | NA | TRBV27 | TGTGCCAGCAGTTTACGGACAGGCTCCTATAATTCACCCCTCCACTTT | CASSLRTGSYNSPLHF
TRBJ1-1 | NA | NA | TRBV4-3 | TGCGCCAGCAGCCAAGATCTTTGGGGGGCGCCGAACACTGAAGCTTTCTTT | CASSQDLWGAPNTEAFF
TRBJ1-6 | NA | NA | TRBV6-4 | TGTGCCAGCAGTTCGACTTTCAACCCGAATTCACCCCTCCACTTT | CASSSTFNPNSPLHF
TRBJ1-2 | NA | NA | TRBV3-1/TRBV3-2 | TGTGCCAGCGGGGCAGGACTCACAGGGGGCTACACCTTC | CASGAGLTGGYTF
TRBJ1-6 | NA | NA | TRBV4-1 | TGCGCCAGCAGCCAAGATCCGGACAGTAATAATTCACCCCTCCACTTT | CASSQDPDSNNSPLHF
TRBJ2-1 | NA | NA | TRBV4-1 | TGCGCCAGCAGCCCTCAACAGGGAGGGTCCTACAATGAGCAGTTCTTC | CASSPQQGGSYNEQFF
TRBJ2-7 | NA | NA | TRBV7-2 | TGTGCCAGCAGCTTAGTTGGGCCCGAGCAGTACTTC | CASSLVGPEQYF
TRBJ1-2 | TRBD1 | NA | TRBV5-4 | TGTGCCAGCAGTTACTCCGGGACAGGGGTCTATGGCTACACCTTC | CASSYSGTGVYGYTF
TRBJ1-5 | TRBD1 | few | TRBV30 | TGTGCCTGGAGGGACAGGGGCAATCAGCCCCAGCATTTT | CAWRDRGNQPQHF
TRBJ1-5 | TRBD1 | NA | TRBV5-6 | TGTGCCAGCAGCTCCCGGGACAGGGTTAAAGACAATCAGCCCCAGCATTTT | CASSSRDRVKDNQPQHF
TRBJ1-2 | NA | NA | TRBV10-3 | TGTGCCATCAGTGAGTCAGGGGAGGGCTACACCTTC | CAISESGEGYTF
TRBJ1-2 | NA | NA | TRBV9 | TGTGCCAGCAGCCCACGTCGACAGGACCTGTATGGCTACACCTTC | CASSPRRQDLYGYTF
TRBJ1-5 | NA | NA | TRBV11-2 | TGTGCCAGCAGCTATAGGGGGGATAGCAATCAGCCCCAGCATTTT | CASSYRGDSNQPQHF
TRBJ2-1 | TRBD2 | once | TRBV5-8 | TGTGCCAGCAGCCCTGGGACTAGCGGGCTCGATGAGCAGTTCTTC | CASSPGTSGLDEQFF
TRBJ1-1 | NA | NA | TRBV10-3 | TGTGCCACAACCTCCACAGGGAACACTGAAGCTTTCTTT | CATTSTGNTEAFF
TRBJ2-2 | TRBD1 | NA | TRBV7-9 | TGTGCCAGCAGCTCGGACAGGGGGGGAACCGGGGAGCTGTTTTTT | CASSSDRGGTGELFF
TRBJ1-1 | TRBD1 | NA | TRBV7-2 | TGTGCCAGCAGCTACCGGGACAGGGGGACTGAAGCTTTCTTT | CASSYRDRGTEAFF
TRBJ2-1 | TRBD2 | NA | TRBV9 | TGTGCCAGCAGCGCAAGCGGGGGGGCAACCTATGAGCAGTTCTTC | CASSASGGATYEQFF
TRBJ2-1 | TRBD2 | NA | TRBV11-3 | TGTGCCAGCAGCTCCGGACTAGCGGGGGAGTACAATGAGCAGTTCTTC | CASSSGLAGEYNEQFF
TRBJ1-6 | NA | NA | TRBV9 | TGTGCCAGCAGCGTAGCTACGTCTACACCCCTCCACTTT | CASSVATSTPLHF
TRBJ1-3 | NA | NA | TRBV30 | TGTGCCTGGGCGGAGTCTGGAAACACCATATATTTT | CAWAESGNTIYF
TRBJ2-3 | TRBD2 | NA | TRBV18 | TGTGCCAGCTCAGGAAGCGGGGGAACAGATACGCAGTATTTT | CASSGSGGTDTQYF
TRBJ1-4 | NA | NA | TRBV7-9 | TGTGCCAGCAGCTTAGGTCAGGGAAGTGAAAAACTGTTTTTT | CASSLGQGSEKLFF
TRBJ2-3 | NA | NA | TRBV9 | TGTGCCAGCAGCGCCGGGGGAAACGGCCCCCTGGCTGCTAGCACAGATACGCAGTATTTT | CASSAGGNGPLAASTDTQYF
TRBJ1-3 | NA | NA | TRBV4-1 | TGCGCCAGCAGCCAGGAGTTCTCTGGAAACACCATATATTTT | CASSQEFSGNTIYF
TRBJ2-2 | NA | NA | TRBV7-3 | TGTGCCAGCAGCCAACAGGGTACCGGGGAGCTGTTTTTT | CASSQQGTGELFF
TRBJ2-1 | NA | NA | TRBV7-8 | TGTGCCAGCAGCTTTACGGACAGTTACAATGAGCAGTTCTTC | CASSFTDSYNEQFF
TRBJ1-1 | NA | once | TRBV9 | TGTGCCAGCAGCGCGGAGGAGGGGATGAACACTGAAGCTTTCTTT | CASSAEEGMNTEAFF
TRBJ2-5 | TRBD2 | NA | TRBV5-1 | TGCGCCAGCAGCTTGGTTACTAGCGGGGGGGCACTCGAGACCCAGTACTTC | CASSLVTSGGALETQYF
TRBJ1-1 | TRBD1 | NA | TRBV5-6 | TGTGCCAGCAGCTTGGCGACGACAGGGGGCACTGAAGCTTTCTTT | CASSLATTGGTEAFF
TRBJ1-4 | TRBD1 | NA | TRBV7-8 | TGTGCCAGCTTACCTGCAGGGGGAGATAATGAAAAACTGTTTTTT | CASLPAGGDNEKLFF
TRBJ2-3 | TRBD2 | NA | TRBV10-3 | TGTGCCATCAGTAGCGGGGGGGGCACAGATACGCAGTATTTT | CAISSGGGTDTQYF
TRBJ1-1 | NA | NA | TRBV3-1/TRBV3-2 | TGTGCCAGCAGCCAAGGGCAGCCGAACACTGAAGCTTTCTTT | CASSQGQPNTEAFF
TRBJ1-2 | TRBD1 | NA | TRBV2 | TGTGCCAGCAGCCGGGACAGGGTAGTAACTAACTATGGCTACACCTTC | CASSRDRVVTNYGYTF
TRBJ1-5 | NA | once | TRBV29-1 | TGCAGCGTCCTCACGGGAGGGGGCAATCAGCCCCAGCATTTT | CSVLTGGGNQPQHF
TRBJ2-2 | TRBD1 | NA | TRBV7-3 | TGTGCCAGCAGCTTATCTTCCGCGGCCTCCGCCTCCGGGACAGGGTCGATCGGGGAGCTGTTTTTT | CASSLSSAASASGTGSIGELFF
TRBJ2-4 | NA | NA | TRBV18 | TGTGCCAGCTCACCAGAAACAGAGAAAAACATTCAGTACTTC | CASSPETEKNIQYF
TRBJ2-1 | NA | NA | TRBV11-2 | TGTGCCAGCAGCGCAGAGGAGGGTGAGCAGTTCTTC | CASSAEEGEQFF
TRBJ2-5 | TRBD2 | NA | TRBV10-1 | TGCGCCAGCAGCTGGACTAGCGGGGGGGCTAACGGGGAGACCCAGTACTTC | CASSWTSGGANGETQYF
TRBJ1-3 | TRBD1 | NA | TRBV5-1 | TGCGCCAGCAGCTCTACAGGGGGCGGCTCTGGAAACACCATATATTTT | CASSSTGGGSGNTIYF
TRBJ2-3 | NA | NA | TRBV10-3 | TGTGCCGCCAGCGGGTCAGATACGCAGTATTTT | CAASGSDTQYF
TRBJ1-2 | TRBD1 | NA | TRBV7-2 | TGTGCCAGCAGTCCTTCTTTCTTACAGGGGGAAGGGGGCTACACCTTC | CASSPSFLQGEGGYTF
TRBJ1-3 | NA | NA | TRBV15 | TGTGCCACCAGCAGAGATCGACAAGTCTCTGGAAACACCATATATTTT | CATSRDRQVSGNTIYF
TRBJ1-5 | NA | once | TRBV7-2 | TGTGCCAGCAGCTTACGCACAGGGAATAGCAATCAGCCCCAGCATTTT | CASSLRTGNSNQPQHF
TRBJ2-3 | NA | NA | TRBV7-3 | TGTGCCAGCTCACTAGGGCTTACCACAGATACGCAGTATTTT | CASSLGLTTDTQYF
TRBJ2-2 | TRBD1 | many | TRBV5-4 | TGTGCCAGCAGCCCGCCCGGACAGGCGAACACCGGGGAGCTGTTTTTT | CASSPPGQANTGELFF
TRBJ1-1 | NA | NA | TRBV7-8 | TGTGCCAGCAAACCAGGTCCAGGGCGCGTGAACACTGAAGCTTTCTTT | CASKPGPGRVNTEAFF
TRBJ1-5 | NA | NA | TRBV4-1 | TGCGCCAGCAGTCAAGCGGGACGGGTTAGCAATCAGCCCCAGCATTTT | CASSQAGRVSNQPQHF
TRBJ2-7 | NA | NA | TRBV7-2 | TGTGCCAGCGGCTACACGACTTACGAGCAGTACTTC | CASGYTTYEQYF